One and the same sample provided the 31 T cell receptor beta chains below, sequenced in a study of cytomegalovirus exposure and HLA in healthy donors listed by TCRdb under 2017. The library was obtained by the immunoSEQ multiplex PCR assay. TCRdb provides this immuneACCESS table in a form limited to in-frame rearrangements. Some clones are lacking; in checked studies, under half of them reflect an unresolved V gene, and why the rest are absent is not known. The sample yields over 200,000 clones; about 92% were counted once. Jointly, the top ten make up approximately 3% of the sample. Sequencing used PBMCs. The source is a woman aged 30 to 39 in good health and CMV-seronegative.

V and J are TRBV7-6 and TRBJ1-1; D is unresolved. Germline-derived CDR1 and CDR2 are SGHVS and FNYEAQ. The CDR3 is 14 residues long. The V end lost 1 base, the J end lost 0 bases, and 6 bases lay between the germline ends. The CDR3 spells CASSLGGMNTEAFF. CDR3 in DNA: TGTGCCAGCAGCTTAGGTGGCATGAACACTGAAGCTTTCTTT. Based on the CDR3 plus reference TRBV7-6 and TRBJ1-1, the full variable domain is GAGVSQSPRYKVTKRGQDVALRCDPISGHVSLYWYRQALGQGPEFLTYFNYEAQQDKSGLPNDRFSAERPEGSISTLTIQRTEQRDSAMYRCASSLGGMNTEAFFGQGTRLTVV.

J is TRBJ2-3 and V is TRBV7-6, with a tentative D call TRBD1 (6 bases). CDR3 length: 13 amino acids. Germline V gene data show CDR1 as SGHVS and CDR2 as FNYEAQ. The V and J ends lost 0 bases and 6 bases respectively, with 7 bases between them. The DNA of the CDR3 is TGTGCCAGCAGCTTAGCAACAGGGGATACGCAGTATTTT. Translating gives CASSLATGDTQYF.

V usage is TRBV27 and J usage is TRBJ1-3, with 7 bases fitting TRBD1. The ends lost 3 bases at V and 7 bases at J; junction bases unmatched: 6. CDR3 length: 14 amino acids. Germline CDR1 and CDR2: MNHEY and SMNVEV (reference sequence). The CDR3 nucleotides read TGTGCCAGCAGTTTGGACAGGTCCGGGAACACCATATATTTT. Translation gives CASSLDRSGNTIYF.

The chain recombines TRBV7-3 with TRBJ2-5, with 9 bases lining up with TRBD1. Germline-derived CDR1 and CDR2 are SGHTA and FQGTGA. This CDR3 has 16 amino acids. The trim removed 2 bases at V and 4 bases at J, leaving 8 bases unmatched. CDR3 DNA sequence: TGTGCCAGCAGCTTAGCTTCGGGACAGGGTAGAGAGACCCAGTACTTC. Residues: CASSLASGQGRETQYF. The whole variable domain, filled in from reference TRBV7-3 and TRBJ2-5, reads GAGVSQTPSNKVTEKGKYVELRCDPISGHTALYWYRQSLGQGPEFLIYFQGTGAADDSGLPNDRFFAVRPEGSVSTLKIQRTERGDSAVYLCASSLASGQGRETQYFGPGTRLLVL.

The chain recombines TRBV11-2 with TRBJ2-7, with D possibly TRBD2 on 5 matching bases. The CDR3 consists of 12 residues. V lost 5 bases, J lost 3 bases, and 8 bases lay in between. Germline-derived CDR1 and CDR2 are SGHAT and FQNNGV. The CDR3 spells CASSPGVYEQYF. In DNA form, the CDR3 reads TGTGCCAGCAGCCCCGGGGTCTACGAGCAGTACTTC.

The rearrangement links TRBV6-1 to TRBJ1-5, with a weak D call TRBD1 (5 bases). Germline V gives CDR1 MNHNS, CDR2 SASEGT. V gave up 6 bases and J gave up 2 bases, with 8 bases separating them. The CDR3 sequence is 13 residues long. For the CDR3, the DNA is TGTGCCAGCAGCGACAGCCGCAATCAGCCCCAGCATTTT. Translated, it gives CASSDSRNQPQHF.

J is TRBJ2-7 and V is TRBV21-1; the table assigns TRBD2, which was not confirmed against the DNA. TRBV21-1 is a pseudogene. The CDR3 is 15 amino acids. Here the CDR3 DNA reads TGTGCCAGCTATATCCGGGAGGGCTCTTTCTACGAGCAGTACTTC. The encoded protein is CASYIREGSFYEQYF.

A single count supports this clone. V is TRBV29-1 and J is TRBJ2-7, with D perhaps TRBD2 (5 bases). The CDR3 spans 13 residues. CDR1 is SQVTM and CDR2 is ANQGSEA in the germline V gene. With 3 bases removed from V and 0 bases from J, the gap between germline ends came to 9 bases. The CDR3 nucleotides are TGCAGCGTTGATTCGGGGAGCTCCTACGAGCAGTACTTC. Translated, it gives CSVDSGSSYEQYF.

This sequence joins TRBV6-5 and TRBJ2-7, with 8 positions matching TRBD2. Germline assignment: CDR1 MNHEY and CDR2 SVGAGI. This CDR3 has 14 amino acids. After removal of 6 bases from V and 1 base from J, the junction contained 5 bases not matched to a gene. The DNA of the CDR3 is TGTGCCAGCAGCCGGACTAGCTTATCCTACGAGCAGTACTTC. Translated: CASSRTSLSYEQYF.

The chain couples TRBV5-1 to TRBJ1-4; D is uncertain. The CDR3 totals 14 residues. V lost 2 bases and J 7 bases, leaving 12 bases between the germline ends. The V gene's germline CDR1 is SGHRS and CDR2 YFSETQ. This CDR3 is CASSLGGIGEKLFF. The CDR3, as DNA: TGCGCCAGCAGCTTAGGAGGGATCGGTGAAAAACTGTTTTTT.

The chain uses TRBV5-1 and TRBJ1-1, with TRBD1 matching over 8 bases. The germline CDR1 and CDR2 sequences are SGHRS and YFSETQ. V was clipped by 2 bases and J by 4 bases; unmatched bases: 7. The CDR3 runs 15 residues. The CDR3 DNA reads TGCGCCAGCAGCTTTTACAGGGGGTCGAGCACTGAAGCTTTCTTT. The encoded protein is CASSFYRGSSTEAFF.

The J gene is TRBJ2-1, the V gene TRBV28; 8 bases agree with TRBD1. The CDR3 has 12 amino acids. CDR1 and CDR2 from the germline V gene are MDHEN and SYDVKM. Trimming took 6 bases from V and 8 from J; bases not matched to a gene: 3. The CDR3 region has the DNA TGTGCCAGCAGATCGACAGGGGATGAGCAGTTCTTC. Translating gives CASRSTGDEQFF.

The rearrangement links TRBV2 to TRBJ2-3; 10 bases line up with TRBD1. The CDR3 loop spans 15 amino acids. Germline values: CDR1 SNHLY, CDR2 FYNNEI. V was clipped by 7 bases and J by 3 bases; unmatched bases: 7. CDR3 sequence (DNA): TGTGCCAGCAAAAGGACAGGGGGGAGGACAGATACGCAGTATTTT. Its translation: CASKRTGGRTDTQYF.

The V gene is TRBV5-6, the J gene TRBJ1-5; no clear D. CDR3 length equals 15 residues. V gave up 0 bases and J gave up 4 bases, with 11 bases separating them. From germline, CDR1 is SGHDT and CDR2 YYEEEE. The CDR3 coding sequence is TGTGCCAGCAGCTTGGTTAGGGTGATAAATCAGCCCCAGCATTTT. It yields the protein CASSLVRVINQPQHF.

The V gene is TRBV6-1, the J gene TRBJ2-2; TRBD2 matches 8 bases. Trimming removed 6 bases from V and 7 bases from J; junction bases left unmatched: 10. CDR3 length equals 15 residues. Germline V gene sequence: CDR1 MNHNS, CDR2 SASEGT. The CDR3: CASRPVGAGGGELFF. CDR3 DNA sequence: TGTGCCAGCAGACCCGTGGGGGCGGGAGGCGGGGAGCTGTTTTTT.

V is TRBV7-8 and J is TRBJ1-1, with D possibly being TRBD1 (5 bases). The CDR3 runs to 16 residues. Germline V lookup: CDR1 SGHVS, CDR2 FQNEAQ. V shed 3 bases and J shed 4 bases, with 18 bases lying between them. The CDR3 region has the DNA TGTGCCAGCAGCTTGGACATTGGGTCAGCTACCACTGAAGCTTTCTTT. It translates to CASSLDIGSATTEAFF.

The CDR3 DNA reads TGTGCCAGCAGCTTTTCTCAGGGGGAGTCAGAGACCCAGTACTTC. Its translation: CASSFSQGESETQYF. The genes are TRBV7-9 and TRBJ2-5; TRBD1 matches at 7 bases. The germline V gene encodes CDR1 SEHNR and CDR2 FQNEAQ (reference sequence). The CDR3 contains 15 residues. J was trimmed by 4 bases and V by 3 bases; bases with no gene match: 8.

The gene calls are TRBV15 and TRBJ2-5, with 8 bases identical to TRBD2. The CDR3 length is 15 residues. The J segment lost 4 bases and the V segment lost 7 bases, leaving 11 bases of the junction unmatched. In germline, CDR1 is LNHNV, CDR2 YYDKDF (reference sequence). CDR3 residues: CATMGSIAGGETQYF. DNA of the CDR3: TGTGCCACCATGGGGTCGATCGCGGGAGGAGAGACCCAGTACTTC.

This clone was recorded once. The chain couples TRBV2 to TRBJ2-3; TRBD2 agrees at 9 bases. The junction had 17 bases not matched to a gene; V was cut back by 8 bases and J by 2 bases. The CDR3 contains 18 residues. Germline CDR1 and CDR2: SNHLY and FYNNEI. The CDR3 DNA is TGTGCCAGCCTTGGTTGGGAGCGGGAGGAGGTCCTCACAGATACGCAGTATTTT. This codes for CASLGWEREEVLTDTQYF.

The CDR3, as DNA: TGTGCCAGCCGGGAGCGGGAGGAGGACAATGAGCAGTTCTTC. It encodes CASREREEDNEQFF. The V and J genes are TRBV11-3 and TRBJ2-1, with TRBD2 identical over 9 bases. The CDR3 length is 14 residues. J lost 5 bases, V lost 8 bases, and 7 bases had no gene match. Germline lookup yields CDR1 SGHNT and CDR2 YENEEA.

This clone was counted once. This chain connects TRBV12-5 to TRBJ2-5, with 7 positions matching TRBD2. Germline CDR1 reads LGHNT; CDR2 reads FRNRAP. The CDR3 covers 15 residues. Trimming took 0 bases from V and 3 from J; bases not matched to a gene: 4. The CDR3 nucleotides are TGTGCTAGTGGTTTGGTACTTGGGAGGGAAGAGACCCAGTACTTC. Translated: CASGLVLGREETQYF.

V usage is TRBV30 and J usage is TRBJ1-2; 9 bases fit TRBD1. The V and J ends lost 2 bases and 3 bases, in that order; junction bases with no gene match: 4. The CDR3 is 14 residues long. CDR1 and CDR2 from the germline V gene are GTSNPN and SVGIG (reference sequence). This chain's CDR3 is CAWSQGQGHYGYTF. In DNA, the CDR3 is TGTGCCTGGAGTCAGGGACAGGGACACTATGGCTACACCTTC.

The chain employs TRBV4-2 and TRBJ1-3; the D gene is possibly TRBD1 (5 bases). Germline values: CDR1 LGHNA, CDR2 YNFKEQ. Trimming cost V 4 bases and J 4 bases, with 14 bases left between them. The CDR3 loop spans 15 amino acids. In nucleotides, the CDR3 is TGTGCCAGCAGCCCGGGGGTGGGGGAAGGAAACACCATATATTTT. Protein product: CASSPGVGEGNTIYF.

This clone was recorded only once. The CDR3 region is CASSLAGGIAMGKNIQYF. DNA for the CDR3: TGTGCCAGCAGCTTAGCGGGGGGGATAGCCATGGGTAAAAACATTCAGTACTTC. The chain employs TRBV7-2 and TRBJ2-4; 7 bases match TRBD2. The CDR3 consists of 18 residues. Trimming took 0 bases from V and 4 from J; bases not matched to a gene: 12. Germline V gives CDR1 SGHTA, CDR2 FQGNSA.

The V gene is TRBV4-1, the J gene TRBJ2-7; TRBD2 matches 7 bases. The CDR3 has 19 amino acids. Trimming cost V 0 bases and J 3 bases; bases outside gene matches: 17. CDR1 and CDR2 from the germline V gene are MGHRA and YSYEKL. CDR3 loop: CASSQDRGPRLAANYEQYF. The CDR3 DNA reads TGCGCCAGCAGCCAAGATAGGGGACCCCGGCTAGCGGCTAACTACGAGCAGTACTTC.

The CDR3 loop reads CASSQDPLAGGQETQYF. CDR3 DNA: TGCGCCAGCAGCCAAGATCCCCTAGCGGGGGGTCAAGAGACCCAGTACTTC. The V and J genes are TRBV4-1 and TRBJ2-5; 11 positions match TRBD2. The germline gives CDR1 MGHRA, CDR2 YSYEKL. V was pared by 0 bases and J by 2 bases, with 5 bases of the junction left unmatched. The CDR3 extends over 17 amino acids.

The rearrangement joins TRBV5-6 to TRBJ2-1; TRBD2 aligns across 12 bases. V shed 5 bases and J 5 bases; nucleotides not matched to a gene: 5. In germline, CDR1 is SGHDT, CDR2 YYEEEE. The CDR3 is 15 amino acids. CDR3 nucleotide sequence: TGTGCCAGCAGGAGACTAGCGGGAGACCACAATGAGCAGTTCTTC. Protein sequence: CASRRLAGDHNEQFF.

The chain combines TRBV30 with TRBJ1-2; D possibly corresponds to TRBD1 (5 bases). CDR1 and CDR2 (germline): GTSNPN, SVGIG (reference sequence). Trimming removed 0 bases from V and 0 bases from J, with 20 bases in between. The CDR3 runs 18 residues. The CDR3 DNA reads TGTGCCTGGAGTGTAGACAGAACCAATTTATTAGCTAACTATGGCTACACCTTC. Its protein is CAWSVDRTNLLANYGYTF.

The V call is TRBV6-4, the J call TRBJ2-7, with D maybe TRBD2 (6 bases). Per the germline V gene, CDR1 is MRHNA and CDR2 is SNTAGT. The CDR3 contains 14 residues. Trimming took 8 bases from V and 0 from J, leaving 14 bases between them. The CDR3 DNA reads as TGTGCCAGCGGCAATGAGACTAGCTCCTACGAGCAGTACTTC. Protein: CASGNETSSYEQYF.

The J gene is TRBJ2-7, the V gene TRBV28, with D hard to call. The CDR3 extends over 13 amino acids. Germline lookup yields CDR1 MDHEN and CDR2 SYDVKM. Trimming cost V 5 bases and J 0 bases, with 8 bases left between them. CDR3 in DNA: TGTGCCAGCAGTCTGACGAGCTCCTACGAGCAGTACTTC. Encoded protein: CASSLTSSYEQYF.

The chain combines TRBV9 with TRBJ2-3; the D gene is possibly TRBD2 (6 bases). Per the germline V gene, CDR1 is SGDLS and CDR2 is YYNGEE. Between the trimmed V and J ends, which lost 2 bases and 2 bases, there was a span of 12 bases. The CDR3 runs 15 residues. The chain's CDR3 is CASSVAGLITDTQYF. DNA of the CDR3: TGTGCCAGCAGCGTTGCGGGACTTATCACAGATACGCAGTATTTT.